This is a list of T cell receptor beta chains from one sample in a study of blood T cell repertoires in COVID-19. Assay: immunoSEQ multiplex PCR; the TCRdb copy retains only in-frame clones and omits some. The sample lists roughly 29,000 clones; 80% to 90% were seen once. Source material: peripheral blood. Receptor source: a woman over 75 with COVID-19, enrolled during active disease. CDR3s include the opening cysteine and the closing phenylalanine or tryptophan. Fields, in order: D gene, V gene, J gene, clone size, CDR3 DNA, CDR3 protein. A D gene is named only where the DNA matches it firmly. Size is omitted from some rows. Given values are once, few, many or a class for expanded clones.

D: .; V: TRBV18; J: TRBJ1-3; size: .; DNA: TGTGCCAGCTCGCCCGGCGGGGGTAGAAACACCATATATTTT; CDR3: CASSPGGGRNTIYF
D: TRBD2; V: TRBV5-8; J: TRBJ2-4; size: .; DNA: TGTGCCAGCAGCGGGCGGCCGGGAGGTGCGGCAAACATTCAGTACTTC; CDR3: CASSGRPGGAANIQYF
D: .; V: TRBV19; J: TRBJ2-3; size: .; DNA: TGTGCCAGTAGTAATTGGACAGTGACAGATACGCAGTATTTT; CDR3: CASSNWTVTDTQYF
D: .; V: TRBV30; J: TRBJ1-5; size: .; DNA: TGTGCCTGGAGTCACGCCGGGGATCAGCCCCAGCATTTT; CDR3: CAWSHAGDQPQHF
D: .; V: TRBV3-1/TRBV3-2; J: TRBJ1-5; size: .; DNA: TGTGCCAGCAGCCAAGATAGTAGCAATCAGCCCCAGCATTTT; CDR3: CASSQDSSNQPQHF
D: .; V: TRBV20-1; J: TRBJ2-7; size: .; DNA: TGCAGTGCTAGTGTTAGCGTGATACCCTACGAGCAGTACTTC; CDR3: CSASVSVIPYEQYF
D: TRBD1; V: TRBV19; J: TRBJ2-1; size: .; DNA: TGTGCCAGTAGTAGATTAGACAGGGACGTCAATGAGCAGTTCTTC; CDR3: CASSRLDRDVNEQFF
D: TRBD1; V: TRBV9; J: TRBJ2-5; size: .; DNA: TGTGCCAGCAGCGAGGGGACAGCTCGGGAGACCCAGTACTTC; CDR3: CASSEGTARETQYF
D: .; V: TRBV6-6; J: TRBJ1-1; size: large; DNA: TGTGCCAGCAGGCAAACCGGGACACGTTACGCTGAAGCTTTCTTT; CDR3: CASRQTGTRYAEAFF
D: TRBD1; V: TRBV29-1; J: TRBJ1-2; size: .; DNA: TGCAGCGTTAGGGGACAGGGGGCGCAAGGCTACACCTTC; CDR3: CSVRGQGAQGYTF
D: TRBD2; V: TRBV5-1; J: TRBJ2-1; size: .; DNA: TGCGCCAGCAGCTCCCAACGAGCGGGGGATTACAATGAGCAGTTCTTC; CDR3: CASSSQRAGDYNEQFF
D: .; V: TRBV10-3; J: TRBJ2-7; size: .; DNA: TGTGCCATCAGTGAAGGAGCGGTTACCGTCCGCGAGCAGTACTTC; CDR3: CAISEGAVTVREQYF
D: .; V: TRBV18; J: TRBJ1-3; size: .; DNA: TGTGCCAGCTCACCAGGGGCCAGCTCTGGAAACACCATATATTTT; CDR3: CASSPGASSGNTIYF
D: .; V: TRBV6-1; J: TRBJ1-6; size: once; DNA: TGTGCCAGCAGTGAATTGTCAGGGGTGGGTTCACCCCTCCACTTT; CDR3: CASSELSGVGSPLHF
D: .; V: TRBV30; J: TRBJ2-5; size: once; DNA: TGTGCCTGGAGTGTGGGCCAAGCGGCAGAGACCCAGTACTTC; CDR3: CAWSVGQAAETQYF
D: .; V: TRBV19; J: TRBJ1-6; size: .; DNA: TGTGCCAGTAGTCCTGCGGTTGGGTCCTATAATTCACCCCTCCACTTT; CDR3: CASSPAVGSYNSPLHF
D: .; V: TRBV7-2; J: TRBJ1-5; size: .; DNA: TGTGCCAGCAGCTTAGTAGGTTTGTCGGCGGGGGTTTCGGGTCAGCCCCAGCATTTT; CDR3: CASSLVGLSAGVSGQPQHF
D: .; V: TRBV6-2/TRBV6-3; J: TRBJ1-2; size: few; DNA: TGTGCCAGCAGTCCCGGGACTTACTATGGCTACACCTTC; CDR3: CASSPGTYYGYTF
D: TRBD1; V: TRBV7-9; J: TRBJ1-6; size: .; DNA: TGTGCCAGCAGGCCGGGACAGGGTGAAAATTCACCCCTCCACTTT; CDR3: CASRPGQGENSPLHF
D: .; V: TRBV5-5; J: TRBJ1-4; size: .; DNA: TGTGCCAGCAGCCTGAAGGACGGGGGTCTTAGGACTAATGAAAAACTGTTTTTT; CDR3: CASSLKDGGLRTNEKLFF
D: .; V: TRBV12-3/TRBV12-4; J: TRBJ2-3; size: once; DNA: TGTGCCAGCAGCCCCACGGGCACAGATACGCAGTATTTT; CDR3: CASSPTGTDTQYF
D: TRBD1; V: TRBV30; J: TRBJ1-6; size: .; DNA: TGTGCCTGGAGTGTACCGGGACAGTGGAATTCACCCCTCCACTTT; CDR3: CAWSVPGQWNSPLHF
D: TRBD1; V: TRBV10-3; J: TRBJ2-2; size: .; DNA: TGTGCCATCAGTGAGTCGAGACAGGGAAACACCGGGGAGCTGTTTTTT; CDR3: CAISESRQGNTGELFF
D: .; V: TRBV7-6; J: TRBJ2-5; size: .; DNA: TGTGCCAGCAGCTTAGGGGTCAAGGGGTCCTCCCAAGAGACCCAGTACTTC; CDR3: CASSLGVKGSSQETQYF
D: TRBD1; V: TRBV19; J: TRBJ1-1; size: .; DNA: TGTGCCAGTAGAAAGACAGGGGTTGTCACTGAAGCTTTCTTT; CDR3: CASRKTGVVTEAFF